This T cell receptor (beta chain) was sequenced in a study of cytomegalovirus exposure and HLA in healthy donors (dated by TCRdb to 2017 to 2019). About the investigation overall: An earlier analysis of approximately 550 of the donors reported more than 250 Gb of sequence data and around 120 million unique TCR beta sequences from roughly 200 million T cells. About 320 gigabases of sequencing data and tens of millions of unique TCR sequences were included in an early release covering about 620 HLA-typed donors. The genetic ancestry cluster associated with self-reported Caucasian donors included over 65% of the 398 genotyped donors. The study aimed to test whether signatures of past pathogen exposure could be identified by cataloging public T cell receptors. The study profiled the T cell repertoires of fewer than 850 subjects by immunosequencing and related them to cytomegalovirus serostatus. Besides the first cohort of around 700 subjects, a separate validation cohort made up of 120 different subjects was used. To predict cytomegalovirus infection status, the study combined high-throughput TCR immunosequencing, statistical association of individual TCRs with disease status, and machine learning. A later analysis re-analyzed previously published TCR beta repertoires from 650 to 800 donors and added high-resolution HLA genotyping to study TCR occurrence patterns. In the later analysis, no new phenotypic data were used to find candidate immune exposures; instead, reliance was placed on TCR beta sequences and their occurrence across donors. To decide whether each TCR beta V gene segment behaved as functional or pseudogenic, an earlier analysis of some 600 of the donors relied on high-throughput TCR beta sequencing. Alongside the repertoire data, information on donor age, sex, ethnicity and CMV serostatus was compiled. In a later genetic analysis, genome-wide SNP genotypes for about 65% of the roughly 670 donors were used, and that subset was treated as a discovery cohort. Every discovery cohort repertoire had been produced on one sequencing platform. Class I and class II HLA loci were covered by the typing at four-digit resolution. The number of donors typed differed by locus, with 629-630 for A, B, C, DRB1 and DQB1, around 520 for DQA1, about 610 for DPA1, and around 430 for DPB1. Roughly 5 DR-DQ haplotypes were handled as single units for association and clustering because linkage in the cohort was strong. On average, 235,054 unique TCR beta nucleotide sequences were sequenced per donor among 398 genotyped donors of the cohort, with 15% to 20% of those sequences being non-productive.

Turning to this clone: Its specific antigen is unknown. Qualities for individual bases were not recorded, and no much larger clone is one base off.

Inclusive of the bounding cysteine and phenylalanine, the CDR3 is 13 residues long. Only the CDR3 region is kept as DNA, spanning 39 bases read in frame from base 1. Relative to germline, V is missing 3 bases and J is missing 8 bases, with 7 bases of the junction outside any gene match. According to the germline V gene, CDR1 reads SGDLS and CDR2 reads YYNGEE. Broader findings and caveats from the paper: While some public TCRs were present in many individuals, most TCR sequences turned up only very rarely across donors. In a later analysis, the rate of TCR association differed among HLA loci, with DRB1 alleles having the most associated TCRs and HLA-C alleles having the fewest. The earlier analysis of almost 600 of the donors excluded approximately 15 rarely observed V segments, including chromosome 9 orphons, because counts were too low. The sequencing pipeline was judged likely to have produced a cluster of highly shared sequence variants as a technical artifact. A further reported finding was that TCR beta sequences accurately predicted the HLA-A and HLA-B alleles for most subjects in the first cohort. In a later analysis, 15,000 to 20,000 TCR beta sequences were associated with specific HLA alleles at a false discovery rate of 0.05. An earlier analysis of 587 of the donors showed that most TCR beta V segments appeared in productive rearrangements either about 87% or about 30% of the time, which broadly matched IMGT annotations. In both the original and validation cohorts, the classifier was reported to diagnose cytomegalovirus status with high specificity and sensitivity. The authors suggested that the approach could potentially be generalized to other disease states and immunological phenotypes. A later analysis found that HLA-associated TCR beta chains were more clonally expanded and had lower generation probabilities than equally common non-associated chains. In vitro tests confirmed that a few of the cytomegalovirus-associated TCR beta chains recognize cytomegalovirus antigens. A later genetic analysis reported fewer N-insertions in productive TCRs among donors in an Asian-associated ancestry cluster than the roughly 620-donor mean. HLA typing was unavailable for some donors at each locus, so association tests used only the typed subset. Assigning TCR associations to individual alleles was difficult when HLA alleles, especially DR and DQ, strongly co-occurred. A later analysis found that most CMV-associated TCR beta chains appeared HLA-restricted, with HLA associations seemingly driven largely by CMV exposure. In a later genetic analysis, a missense DCLRE1C variant was associated with V-gene and J-gene trimming of TCR beta chains, and the association was replicated in an independent cohort. In this cohort, only TCR beta chains were sequenced, and detectable features were limited by the absence of alpha or paired-chain data. The study gave a list of about 160 TCR beta chains associated with cytomegalovirus. According to a later analysis, parvovirus B19, influenza, CMV and Epstein-Barr virus appeared linked to several top co-occurrence clusters. Presence/absence analyses assumed roughly uniform sequencing depth across donors, an assumption that may not hold. Linkage disequilibrium might explain the correlated functional status among segregating V segments, but an unknown experimental factor could not be excluded. Because the 87-base-pair reads could not distinguish some IMGT-functional V segments, including TRBV6-2 and TRBV6-3, those segments were excluded. Immune exposure information for the cohort was limited to CMV serostatus.

The cohort consisted of approximately 670 healthy bone marrow donors. All cohort members were sampled while nominally healthy, although unrecorded immune exposures were likely present. The donor tested CMV seronegative, placing the donor among the 352 seronegative members of the cohort. A peripheral blood sample was provided by each donor, and peripheral blood mononuclear cells were used for TCR beta sequencing. Genomic DNA extraction from the blood cell samples was performed with the Qiagen DNeasy Blood Extraction Kit. Library preparation used the immunoSEQ multiplex PCR assay. For the multiplex PCR, a mixture combining 60 forward primers for TCR Vbeta segments and 13 reverse primers for TCR Jbeta segments was used. The CDR3 region of rearranged TCR beta genes was amplified from genomic DNA by a multiplex PCR assay. The Illumina HiSeq System was used to sequence the amplified TCR beta libraries as 87-base-pair reads. The study's processing was this. A later analysis tallied roughly 80 million unique TCR beta chains across the 666 repertoires, and 10 million to 11 million of those chains were shared by two or more donors. To remove PCR and sequencing errors, raw reads were error-corrected and collapsed into unique sequences using a nearest-neighbor algorithm that merged closely related sequences. Alignment of CDR3 sequences to IMGT reference sequences was used to assign V, D and J gene segments. For a sequence to be retained, a match of at least six nucleotides to both a V gene segment and a J gene segment was required. A rearrangement was called productive if the CDR3 had no stop codons and remained in frame with V and J, and every other rearrangement was called non-productive. CDR3 was defined according to IMGT convention as the region running from the second conserved V-encoded cysteine to the conserved J-encoded phenylalanine. The earlier analysis of some 540 of the donors excluded any sequence lacking an unambiguous match to a single V gene segment. An earlier analysis of 587 of the donors classified V segments as functional when productive rearrangements were above 56.7% and as segregating when the standard deviation between donors was above 5%. To diagnose cytomegalovirus status from the catalog of TCR beta chain sequences, a statistical classification framework was built. V and J gene assignment, in a later analysis, came from comparing TCR nucleotide sequences with IMGT/GENE-DB human TR gene sequences. A later analysis assigned CDR3 sequences and most-parsimonious VDJ recombination scenarios with the TCRdist pipeline. In a later analysis, each TCR beta chain was defined by its CDR3 amino acid sequence together with its V-gene family, and reads lacking a unique V-gene family were excluded. A later analysis removed 450 to 600 highly shared, low-generation-probability nucleotide sequences to deal with suspected cross-contamination and a sequencing artifact. In a later analysis, a clonal expansion index for each public chain was calculated from normalized within-repertoire ranks of inferred template counts. Generation probabilities in a later analysis came from a VDJ recombination model fitted to out-of-frame rearrangements, and those results were checked against IGoR. In a later analysis, TCR-TCR, TCR-HLA and TCR-CMV co-occurrence was scored with hypergeometric tests, and a repertoire-size bias correction was applied to TCR pairs. A later analysis estimated false discovery rates by permuting HLA or CMV assignments 20 times. A later analysis grouped co-occurring TCRs with DBSCAN, adding TCRdist sequence similarity when clustering within HLA-allele-positive subsets. Co-occurrence clustering excluded repertoires with fewer than 30,000 or more than 120,000 public chains, plus five with anomalous nucleotide sharing. TCRdb took over this immuneACCESS table, retaining in-frame rearrangements with V and J assigned. Such tables are incomplete; in checked studies, under half of the missing clones stem from an unresolved V gene, and the remainder is unexplained. V and J calls and clone size come straight from that table; D and trimming were deduced from the DNA. For this sample there are 90,000 to 130,000 clones; around 85% appear just once. Of the sample, less than 2% falls within the top ten clones.

The rearrangement combines TRBV9 with TRBJ1-2; TRBD1 agrees with 7 junctional bases. Sequenced sample: PBMCs. This sequence was found in a man aged 35 to 55 in good health and CMV-seronegative. DNA sequence: TGTGCCAGCAGCGAGACAGGGAATAGAGGCTACACCTTC. Its protein is CASSETGNRGYTF.